Given below is one TCR beta chain in context. This sample stems from a study of shared T cell receptors in the human thymus. Sequencing was performed with immunoSEQ multiplex PCR; in TCRdb, only in-frame clones are kept and a portion is missing. The table lists roughly 500,000 clones, around 78% of them singletons. The CDR3 spans 17 residues. The V and J ends lost 8 bases and 0 bases, in that order; junction bases with no gene match: 8. The germline V gene has CDR1 MGHRA and CDR2 YSYEKL. Separately, the same data were catalogued under a study of human thymus T cells. That work contributes: Donation came from healthy Finnish infants having corrective surgery for congenital heart defects. Thymic tissue was derived from resections collected during corrective heart surgery.

The chain joins TRBV4-1 to TRBJ2-3; 13 bases fit TRBD2. The sequenced sample was thymocytes. This sequence originates from a boy under three years old with a congenital heart defect. The CDR3: CASRLEGLAGSTDTQYF. The CDR3 nucleotides are TGCGCCAGCCGATTGGAGGGACTAGCGGGAAGCACAGATACGCAGTATTTT.